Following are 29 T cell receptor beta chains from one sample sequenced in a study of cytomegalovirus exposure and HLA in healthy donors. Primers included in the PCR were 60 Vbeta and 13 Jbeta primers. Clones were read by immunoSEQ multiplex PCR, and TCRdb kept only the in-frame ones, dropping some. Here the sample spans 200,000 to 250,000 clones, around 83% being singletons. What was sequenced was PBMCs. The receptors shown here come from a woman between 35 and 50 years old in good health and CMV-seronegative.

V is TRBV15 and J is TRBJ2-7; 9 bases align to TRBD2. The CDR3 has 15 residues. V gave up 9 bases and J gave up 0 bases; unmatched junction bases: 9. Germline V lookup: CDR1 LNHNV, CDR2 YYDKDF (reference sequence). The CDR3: CATGRLAASSYEQYF. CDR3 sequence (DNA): TGTGCCACGGGAAGACTAGCGGCCTCCTCCTACGAGCAGTACTTC. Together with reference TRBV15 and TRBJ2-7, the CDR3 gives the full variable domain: DAMVIQNPRYQVTQFGKPVTLSCSQTLNHNVMYWYQQKSSQAPKLLFHYYDKDFNNEADTPDNFQSRRPNTSFCFLDIRSPGLGDTAMYLCATGRLAASSYEQYFGPGTRLTVT.

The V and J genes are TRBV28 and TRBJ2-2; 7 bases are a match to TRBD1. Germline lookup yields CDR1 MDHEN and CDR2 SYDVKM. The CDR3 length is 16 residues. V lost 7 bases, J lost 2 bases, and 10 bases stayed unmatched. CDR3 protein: CASKPPGQPNTGELFF. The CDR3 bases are TGTGCCAGCAAACCTCCGGGACAGCCAAACACCGGGGAGCTGTTTTTT.

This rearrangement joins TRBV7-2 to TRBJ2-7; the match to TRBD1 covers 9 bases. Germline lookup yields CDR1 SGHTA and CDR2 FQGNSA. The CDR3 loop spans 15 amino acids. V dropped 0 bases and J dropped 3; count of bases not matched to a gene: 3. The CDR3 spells CASSLAPTGGYEQYF. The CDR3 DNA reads TGTGCCAGCAGCTTAGCCCCGACAGGGGGCTACGAGCAGTACTTC.

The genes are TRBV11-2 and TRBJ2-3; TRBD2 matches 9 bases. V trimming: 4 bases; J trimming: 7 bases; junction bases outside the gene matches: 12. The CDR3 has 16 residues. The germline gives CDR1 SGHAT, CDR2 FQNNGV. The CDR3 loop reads CASSSGSSGSGNTQYF. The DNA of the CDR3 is TGTGCCAGCAGCTCCGGGAGTAGCGGGAGCGGGAATACGCAGTATTTT.

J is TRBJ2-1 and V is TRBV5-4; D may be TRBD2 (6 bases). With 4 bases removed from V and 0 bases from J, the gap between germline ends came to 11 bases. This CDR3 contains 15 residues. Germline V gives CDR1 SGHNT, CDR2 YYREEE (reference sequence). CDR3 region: CASSPVAVSYNEQFF. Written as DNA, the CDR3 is TGTGCCAGCAGCCCCGTAGCGGTCTCCTACAATGAGCAGTTCTTC.

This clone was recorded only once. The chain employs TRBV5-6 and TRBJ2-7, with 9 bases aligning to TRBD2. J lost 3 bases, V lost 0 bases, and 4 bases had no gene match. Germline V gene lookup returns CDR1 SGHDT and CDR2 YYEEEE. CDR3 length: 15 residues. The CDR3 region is CASSLALAGNYEQYF. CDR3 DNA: TGTGCCAGCAGCTTGGCGCTAGCGGGGAACTACGAGCAGTACTTC.

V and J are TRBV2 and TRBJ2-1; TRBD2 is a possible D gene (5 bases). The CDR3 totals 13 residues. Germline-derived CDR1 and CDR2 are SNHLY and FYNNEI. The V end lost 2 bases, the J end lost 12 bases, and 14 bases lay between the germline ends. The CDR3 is CASSERGWDGQFF. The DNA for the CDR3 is TGTGCCAGCAGTGAACGCGGGTGGGATGGGCAGTTCTTC.

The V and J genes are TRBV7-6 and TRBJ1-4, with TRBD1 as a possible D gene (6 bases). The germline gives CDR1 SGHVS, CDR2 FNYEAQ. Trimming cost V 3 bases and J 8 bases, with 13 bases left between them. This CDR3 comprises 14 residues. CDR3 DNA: TGTGCCAGCAGCTTTAGGACAGATGGAGAAAAACTGTTTTTT. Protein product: CASSFRTDGEKLFF.

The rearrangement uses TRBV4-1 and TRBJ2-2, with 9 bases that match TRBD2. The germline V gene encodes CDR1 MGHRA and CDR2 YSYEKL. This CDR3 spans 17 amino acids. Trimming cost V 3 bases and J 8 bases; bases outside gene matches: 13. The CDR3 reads CASSHEAGTSSSGELFF. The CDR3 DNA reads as TGCGCCAGCAGCCATGAAGCCGGGACTAGCTCCTCGGGGGAGCTGTTTTTT.

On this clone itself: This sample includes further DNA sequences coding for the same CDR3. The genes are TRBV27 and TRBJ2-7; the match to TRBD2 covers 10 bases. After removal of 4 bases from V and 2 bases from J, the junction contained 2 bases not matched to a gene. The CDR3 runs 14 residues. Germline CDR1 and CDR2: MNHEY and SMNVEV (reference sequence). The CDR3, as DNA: TGTGCCAGCAGTTGGACTAGCGGAGCCTACGAGCAGTACTTC. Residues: CASSWTSGAYEQYF.

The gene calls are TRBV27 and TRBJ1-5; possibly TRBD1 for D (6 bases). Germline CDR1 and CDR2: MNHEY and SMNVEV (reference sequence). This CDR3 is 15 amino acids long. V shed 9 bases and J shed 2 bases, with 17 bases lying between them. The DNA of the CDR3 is TGTGCCAGTACAGTCACAGGGTCCGGCAATCAGCCCCAGCATTTT. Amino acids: CASTVTGSGNQPQHF.

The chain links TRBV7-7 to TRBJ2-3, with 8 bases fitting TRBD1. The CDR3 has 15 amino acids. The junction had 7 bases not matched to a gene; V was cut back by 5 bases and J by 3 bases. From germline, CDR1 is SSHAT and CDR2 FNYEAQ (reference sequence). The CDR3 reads CASSMTGVSTDTQYF. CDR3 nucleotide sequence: TGTGCCAGCAGCATGACAGGGGTCTCGACAGATACGCAGTATTTT.

The CDR3 reads CASSVSGNYNEQFF. The CDR3 DNA sequence: TGTGCCAGCAGCGTTAGCGGTAATTACAATGAGCAGTTCTTC. The chain carries TRBV9 and TRBJ2-1; D possibly corresponds to TRBD2 (6 bases). CDR3 size: 14 residues. Germline V gene sequence: CDR1 SGDLS, CDR2 YYNGEE. Between the trimmed V and J ends, which lost 2 bases and 4 bases, there was a span of 10 bases.

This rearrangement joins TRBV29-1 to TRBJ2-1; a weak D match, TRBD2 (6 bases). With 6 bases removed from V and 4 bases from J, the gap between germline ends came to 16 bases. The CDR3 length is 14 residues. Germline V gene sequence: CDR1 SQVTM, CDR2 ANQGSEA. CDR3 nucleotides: TGCAGCGTCCTCCGGGGGTGGGGGTACAATGAGCAGTTCTTC. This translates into CSVLRGWGYNEQFF.

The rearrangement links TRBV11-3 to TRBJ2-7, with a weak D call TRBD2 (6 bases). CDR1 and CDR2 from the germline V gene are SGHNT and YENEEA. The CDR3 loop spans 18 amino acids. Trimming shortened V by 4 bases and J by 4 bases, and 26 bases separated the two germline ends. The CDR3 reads CASSSRVSKGLHRYEQYF. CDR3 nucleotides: TGTGCCAGCAGCTCTAGGGTCTCGAAGGGACTCCACAGGTACGAGCAGTACTTC.

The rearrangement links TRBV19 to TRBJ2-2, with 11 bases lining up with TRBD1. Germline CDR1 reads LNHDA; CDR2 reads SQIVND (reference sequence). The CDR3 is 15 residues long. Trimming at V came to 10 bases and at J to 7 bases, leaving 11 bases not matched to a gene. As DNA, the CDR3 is TGTGCCACTACGGCAGGACAGGGGGCGATCGGGGAGCTGTTTTTT. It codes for CATTAGQGAIGELFF.

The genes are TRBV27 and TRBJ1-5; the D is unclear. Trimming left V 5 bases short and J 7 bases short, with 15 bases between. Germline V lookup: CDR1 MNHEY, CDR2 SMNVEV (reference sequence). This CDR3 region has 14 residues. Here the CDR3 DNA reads TGTGCCAGCAGTCCCCGGGGAAAGGGACAGCCCCAGCATTTT. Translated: CASSPRGKGQPQHF.

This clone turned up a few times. This chain's CDR3 is CASDTGGNTEAFF. CDR3 DNA: TGTGCCAGCGACACAGGGGGCAACACTGAAGCTTTCTTT. This chain connects TRBV19 to TRBJ1-1; 9 bases line up with TRBD1. V dropped 9 bases and J dropped 2; count of bases not matched to a gene: 4. This CDR3 contains 13 residues. CDR1 and CDR2 from the germline V gene are LNHDA and SQIVND (reference sequence).

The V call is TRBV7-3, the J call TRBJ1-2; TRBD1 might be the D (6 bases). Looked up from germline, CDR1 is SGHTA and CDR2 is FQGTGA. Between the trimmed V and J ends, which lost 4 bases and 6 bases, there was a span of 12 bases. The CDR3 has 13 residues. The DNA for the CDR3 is TGTGCCAGCAGCTCACAGGGTTTGGATGGCTACACCTTC. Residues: CASSSQGLDGYTF.

CDR3 DNA sequence: TGTGCCAGCAGGGACAGGGGTTTTTCCTACGAGCAGTACTTC. Translated, it gives CASRDRGFSYEQYF. The gene calls are TRBV27 and TRBJ2-7; TRBD1 agrees at 9 bases. With V trimmed by 6 bases and J by 1 base, 4 bases remained unmatched. This CDR3 is 14 amino acids long. CDR1 and CDR2 from the germline V gene are MNHEY and SMNVEV (reference sequence).

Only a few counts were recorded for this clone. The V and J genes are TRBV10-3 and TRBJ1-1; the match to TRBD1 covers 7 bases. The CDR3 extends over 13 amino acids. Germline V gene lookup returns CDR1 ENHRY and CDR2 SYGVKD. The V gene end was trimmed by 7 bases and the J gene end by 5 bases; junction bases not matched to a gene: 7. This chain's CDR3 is CAIKGQVPTEAFF. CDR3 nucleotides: TGTGCCATCAAAGGACAGGTCCCGACTGAAGCTTTCTTT.

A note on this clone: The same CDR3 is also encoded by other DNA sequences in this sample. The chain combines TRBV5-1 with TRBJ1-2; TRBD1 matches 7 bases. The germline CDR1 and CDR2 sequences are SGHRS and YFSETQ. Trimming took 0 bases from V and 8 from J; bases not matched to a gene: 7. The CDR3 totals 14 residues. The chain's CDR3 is CASSLEPTGYGYTF. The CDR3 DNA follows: TGCGCCAGCAGCTTGGAACCGACAGGGTACGGCTACACCTTC.

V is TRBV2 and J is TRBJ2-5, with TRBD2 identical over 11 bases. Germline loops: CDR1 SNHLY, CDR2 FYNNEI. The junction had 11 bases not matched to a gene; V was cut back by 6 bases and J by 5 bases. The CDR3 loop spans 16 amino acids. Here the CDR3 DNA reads TGTGCCAGCAGGTTCGCGGGGACTAGCGGTCGGGAGACCCAGTACTTC. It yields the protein CASRFAGTSGRETQYF.

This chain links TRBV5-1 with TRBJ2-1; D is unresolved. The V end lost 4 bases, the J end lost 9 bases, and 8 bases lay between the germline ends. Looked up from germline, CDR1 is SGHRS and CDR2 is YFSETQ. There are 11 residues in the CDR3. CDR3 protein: CASSRVGEQFF. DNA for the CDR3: TGCGCCAGCAGCCGGGTGGGTGAGCAGTTCTTC.

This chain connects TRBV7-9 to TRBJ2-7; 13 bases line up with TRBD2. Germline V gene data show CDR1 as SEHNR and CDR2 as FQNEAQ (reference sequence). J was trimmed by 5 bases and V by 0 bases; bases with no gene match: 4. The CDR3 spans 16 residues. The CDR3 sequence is CASSLAGTSGTHEQYF. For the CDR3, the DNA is TGTGCCAGCAGCTTAGCTGGGACTAGCGGGACGCACGAGCAGTACTTC.

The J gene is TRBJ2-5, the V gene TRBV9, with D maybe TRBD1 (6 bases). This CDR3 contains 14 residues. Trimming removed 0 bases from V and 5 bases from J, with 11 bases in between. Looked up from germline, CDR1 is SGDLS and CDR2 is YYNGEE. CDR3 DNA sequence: TGTGCCAGCAGCGTAGGGTCAGGGGACGAGACCCAGTACTTC. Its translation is CASSVGSGDETQYF. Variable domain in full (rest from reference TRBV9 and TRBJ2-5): DSGVTQTPKHLITATGQRVTLRCSPRSGDLSVYWYQQSLDQGLQFLIQYYNGEERAKGNILERFSAQQFPDLHSELNLSSLELGDSALYFCASSVGSGDETQYFGPGTRLLVL.

CDR3 protein: CATSLQGQGTEAFF. The CDR3 coding sequence is TGTGCCACCAGTCTACAGGGTCAGGGCACTGAAGCTTTCTTT. The V gene is TRBV15, the J gene TRBJ1-1; D may be TRBD1 (6 bases). The CDR3 contains 14 residues. CDR1 and CDR2 from the germline V gene are LNHNV and YYDKDF (reference sequence). Trimming took 6 bases from V and 4 from J, leaving 15 bases between them.

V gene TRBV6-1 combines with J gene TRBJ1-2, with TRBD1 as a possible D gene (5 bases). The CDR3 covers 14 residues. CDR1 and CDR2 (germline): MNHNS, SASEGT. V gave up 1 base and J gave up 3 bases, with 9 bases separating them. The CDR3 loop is CASSEDGQDYGYTF. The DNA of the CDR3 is TGTGCCAGCAGTGAAGACGGACAAGACTATGGCTACACCTTC.

The CDR3 DNA is TGTGCCAGCAGCCCCTACGGGGGAAGGGACCAAGAGACCCAGTACTTC. Residues: CASSPYGGRDQETQYF. This chain uses TRBV11-3 with TRBJ2-5, with D perhaps matching TRBD2 (6 bases). The CDR3 spans 16 residues. Germline CDR1 and CDR2: SGHNT and YENEEA. The V end lost 5 bases, the J end lost 0 bases, and 16 bases lay between the germline ends.